Given below is one T cell receptor (beta chain) in context. The antigen remains unidentified. Trimming removed 3 bases from V and 8 bases from J; junction bases left unmatched: 8. The CDR3 sequence is 15 residues long. Germline CDR1 and CDR2: SGHAT and FQNNGV. This specimen comes from a study of blood T cells in healthy people across ages. Overall study results and limits: Lack of knowledge of donor CMV status possibly confounded expanded clonotype changes. When set beside aged donors, long-lived donors presented more naive CD4+ cells and higher diversity.

Peripheral blood, about 10 milliliters per donor, was collected. With a J-beta primer mix and a sample-barcoded 5' primer, a second PCR ran about 6 to 11 cycles. MiXCR, run by TCRdb on the 5' RACE reads, gives a single entry per CDR3 protein. The repertoire holds about 900,000 distinct CDR3 sequences, with around 48% as singletons. The chain is built from TRBV11-2 and TRBJ2-1, with 9 nucleotides matching TRBD2. This clonotype was sampled from a man aged 25-45 years in good health. Sequenced: blood. CDR3 nucleotides: TGTGCCAGCAGCTTTGGCGGGGGGGCCGAATATGAGCAGTTCTTC. Amino acids: CASSFGGGAEYEQFF.